The source of this T cell receptor (beta chain) is a study of post-analysis software for immune sequencing data. Study background: The disease courses spanned relapsing-remitting, secondary progressive and progressive-relapsing forms of multiple sclerosis.

V gave up 1 base and J gave up 7 bases, with 19 bases separating them. Germline CDR1 reads DFQATT; CDR2 reads SNEGSKA (reference sequence). The CDR3 is 16 amino acids. Study-level results: By F measure, samples from a shared preparation batch strongly co-clustered. Compared with controls, patients had more of about 5 TRBV segments, including TRBV5-6, TRBV5-1 and TRBV20-1.

cDNA libraries of TCR beta carried unique molecular identifiers. TCRdb called the PCR reads again in MiXCR, with one record for every CDR3 protein. The repertoire has around 160,000 distinct CDR3 sequences, approximately 35% of them found once; the top ten carry 25% to 35%. This clonotype was detected a few times. Its antigen is not known. The source is a girl under 18 with multiple sclerosis. The chain has TRBV20-1 and TRBJ1-4, with D possibly matching TRBD1 (5 bases). The sample in question was blood, obtained after autologous hematopoietic stem cell transplantation. The CDR3 loop reads CSARVVTTGLGEKLFF. The CDR3 DNA follows: TGCAGTGCTAGAGTCGTTACAACAGGTTTAGGTGAAAAACTGTTTTTT.